A selection of T cell receptor beta chains follows, all from one sample in a study of regulatory T cells in long-lasting Graves disease. TCRdb used MiXCR to reprocess the multiplex PCR reads, holding one entry per CDR3 protein. The sample consists of around 400,000 distinct CDR3 sequences, about 11% of them appearing once. The same sample was also used in a study of T cells in Graves' hyperthyroidism and ophthalmopathy.

The sample in question was peripheral blood mononuclear cells (PBMCs), obtained at new diagnosis, from a patient treated with antithyroid drugs. Receptors were obtained from a woman aged 18-29 years with Graves disease. Each CDR3 is given with its conserved first and last residue. The D gene is left open where the match is weak. Only part of the rows carry a size: once, few, many, or a class if the clone is expanded.

V: TRBV29-1
D: .
size: many
J: TRBJ2-1
CDR3: CSVDDSSSYNEQFF

V: TRBV30
D: .
size: many
J: TRBJ1-6
CDR3: CAWRRQFNSPLHF

V: TRBV5-1
D: .
size: .
J: TRBJ1-3
CDR3: CASSLGPGRNSGNTIYF

V: TRBV3-1
D: .
size: .
J: TRBJ1-2
CDR3: CASSQDRPGRQGYGYTF

V: TRBV5-1
D: TRBD2
size: many
J: TRBJ2-3
CDR3: CASSLGPSGSTDTQYF

V: TRBV20-1
D: .
size: many
J: TRBJ2-5
CDR3: CSASRGAETQYF

V: TRBV20-1
D: .
size: .
J: TRBJ2-5
CDR3: CSARARLETQYF

V: TRBV6-2/TRBV6-3
D: TRBD1
size: few
J: TRBJ2-3
CDR3: CASSYRQGVRTDTQYF

V: TRBV5-1
D: .
size: .
J: TRBJ2-1
CDR3: CASSLILANNEQFF

V: TRBV6-5
D: TRBD1
size: many
J: TRBJ2-5
CDR3: CASSYYQGQVETQYF

V: TRBV7-9
D: TRBD1
size: .
J: TRBJ2-1
CDR3: CASSSWTGPMQFF

V: TRBV5-4
D: .
size: .
J: TRBJ1-2
CDR3: CASSLAGSGVYGHTF

V: TRBV2
D: TRBD2
size: many
J: TRBJ2-1
CDR3: CASSESGLVRQFF

V: TRBV11-2
D: .
size: .
J: TRBJ1-4
CDR3: CASSSQTRGEKLFF

V: TRBV7-9
D: .
size: many
J: TRBJ1-2
CDR3: CASSLVGEGYGYTF

V: TRBV7-2
D: .
size: .
J: TRBJ1-5
CDR3: CASSFHKARDQPQHF

V: TRBV2
D: .
size: many
J: TRBJ1-2
CDR3: CASSESNYGYTF

V: TRBV20-1
D: TRBD2
size: many
J: TRBJ2-2
CDR3: CSARGEREGGTGELFF

V: TRBV11-2
D: .
size: many
J: TRBJ1-5
CDR3: CASSYRDGRQPQHF

V: TRBV29-1
D: TRBD2
size: many
J: TRBJ2-1
CDR3: CSVDGGTSGRAVEQFF

V: TRBV7-9
D: .
size: many
J: TRBJ2-1
CDR3: CASDVAGLSDYNEQFF

V: TRBV7-8
D: .
size: many
J: TRBJ2-2
CDR3: CASSSRTWGTSWNTGELFF

V: TRBV5-5
D: TRBD1
size: .
J: TRBJ2-5
CDR3: CASSAYRRGQSVETQYF

V: TRBV19
D: .
size: few
J: TRBJ2-4
CDR3: CASTQGRSLDIQYF

V: TRBV5-4
D: .
size: .
J: TRBJ1-2
CDR3: CASTRGPHEGYTF

V: TRBV20-1
D: TRBD1
size: few
J: TRBJ1-1
CDR3: CSVDQGVHMNTEAFF

V: TRBV15
D: .
size: many
J: TRBJ2-3
CDR3: CATSRDGSSSTDTQYF

V: TRBV7-2
D: TRBD1
size: .
J: TRBJ2-2
CDR3: CASSLQGATGELFF

V: TRBV7-8
D: TRBD2
size: medium-sized
J: TRBJ2-1
CDR3: CASSPLRGLAEINEQFF

V: TRBV6-1
D: .
size: few
J: TRBJ1-2
CDR3: CASSEDPGSGGYTF

V: TRBV4-3
D: .
size: few
J: TRBJ1-1
CDR3: CASSRRRTERLRTTEAFF

V: TRBV7-3
D: .
size: few
J: TRBJ2-2
CDR3: CASRTGLNTGELFF

V: TRBV20-1
D: .
size: many
J: TRBJ1-5
CDR3: CSASPGTHNQPQHF

V: TRBV3-1
D: .
size: few
J: TRBJ2-4
CDR3: CASSQVWAGKNIQYF

V: TRBV6-2/TRBV6-3
D: .
size: few
J: TRBJ2-1
CDR3: CASSYFVSRGRRDNEQFF

V: TRBV20-1
D: .
size: many
J: TRBJ1-1
CDR3: CSARDLLQGEAFF

V: TRBV30
D: .
size: many
J: TRBJ1-1
CDR3: CAWSVWGARGYTEAFF

V: TRBV12-3/TRBV12-4
D: .
size: few
J: TRBJ2-3
CDR3: CASSLTGRGVFTDTQYF

V: TRBV7-8
D: .
size: few
J: TRBJ2-2
CDR3: CASSHPYVARGVNTGELFF

V: TRBV19
D: TRBD1
size: many
J: TRBJ2-7
CDR3: CASSIYRGAYEQYF

V: TRBV20-1
D: .
size: many
J: TRBJ1-1
CDR3: CSARLQGMNTEAFF

V: TRBV6-2/TRBV6-3
D: .
size: .
J: TRBJ2-2
CDR3: CASSSELVGELFF

V: TRBV7-8
D: .
size: many
J: TRBJ2-1
CDR3: CASSLVLTTGTLCNRFF

V: TRBV13
D: TRBD2
size: many
J: TRBJ2-5
CDR3: CATGILAGNQETQYF

V: TRBV6-1
D: .
size: many
J: TRBJ1-1
CDR3: CASLGRQLHTEAFF

V: TRBV12-3/TRBV12-4
D: .
size: many
J: TRBJ2-7
CDR3: CASSRDSSYEQYF

V: TRBV20-1
D: TRBD1
size: .
J: TRBJ1-1
CDR3: CSARGQGSMNTEAFF

V: TRBV2
D: TRBD1
size: many
J: TRBJ1-2
CDR3: CARYSRTGALYGYTF

V: TRBV11-2
D: TRBD1
size: .
J: TRBJ2-1
CDR3: CASSLDSGQGANEQFF

V: TRBV15
D: .
size: .
J: TRBJ2-7
CDR3: CATSTIWTVTYEQYF

V: TRBV6-2/TRBV6-3
D: TRBD1
size: many
J: TRBJ1-2
CDR3: CASSYPKATGTPWDNYGYTF

V: TRBV19
D: .
size: .
J: TRBJ1-2
CDR3: CASNKQGRKHIDGYTF

V: TRBV7-9
D: .
size: .
J: TRBJ2-5
CDR3: CASGSGLEETQYF

V: TRBV12-3/TRBV12-4
D: TRBD2
size: many
J: TRBJ2-5
CDR3: CASSLGSGRGRETQYF

V: TRBV11-3
D: .
size: .
J: TRBJ2-6
CDR3: CASSLGLSRRGANVLTF